The 22 T cell receptor beta chains in this list originate from one sample, sequenced in a study of prognosis after radiotherapy for stage I lung cancer. Starting from genomic DNA, TCR beta CDR3 was amplified through two-round multiplex PCR. The first round of PCR was done with primers that matched each TRBV and TRBJ gene. One entry per CDR3 protein results from TCRdb running MiXCR on the multiplex PCR reads. The table lists 50,000 to 75,000 distinct CDR3 sequences, around 27% of them singletons. Source: PBMCs, taken before or after stereotactic body radiation therapy (not recorded which). Every receptor here comes from a donor of 50 years or more with non-small cell lung cancer.

This clonotype was detected ten times or more. J is TRBJ2-3 and V is TRBV11-2, with D perhaps matching TRBD1 (6 bases). The germline V and J ends were trimmed by 2 bases and 11 bases, with 20 bases remaining between them. Germline V gene lookup returns CDR1 SGHAT and CDR2 FQNNGV. The CDR3 runs to 15 residues. CDR3 nucleotides: TGTGCCAGCAGCTTACCCGGGACACTGCTTGGGGGGCAGTATTTT. This encodes CASSLPGTLLGGQYF.

Comments on this clonotype: A far larger clone differs by one base, so this is likely a read error. The V and J genes are TRBV6-4 and TRBJ1-5, with D possibly TRBD1 on 6 matching bases. The CDR3 has 13 residues. The germline V gene encodes CDR1 MRHNA and CDR2 SNTAGT. The DNA for the CDR3 is TGTGCCAGCAGTACAGGGAATGGTCAGCCCCAGAATTTT. It specifies CASSTGNGQPQNF.

This clonotype was observed at least ten times. The rearrangement uses TRBV7-2 and TRBJ2-3; 9 nucleotides agree with TRBD2. The germline gives CDR1 SGHTA, CDR2 FQGNSA. CDR3 length equals 15 residues. V dropped 5 bases and J dropped 5; count of bases not matched to a gene: 8. The CDR3 region is CASSRSGGSGDTQYF. The CDR3 DNA follows: TGTGCCAGCAGCCGTAGCGGGGGATCTGGAGATACGCAGTATTTT.

In this sample, this clonotype turned up many times. The rearrangement joins TRBV6-2 or TRBV6-3 to TRBJ1-1, with a weak D call TRBD1 (5 bases). The CDR3 is made up of 15 amino acids. Germline CDR1 is MNHEY and CDR2 is SVGEGT. V shed 2 bases and J shed 4 bases, with 14 bases lying between them. The DNA of the CDR3 is TGTGCCAGCAGTTACGCTCGAGGGGTTCGCACTGAAGCTTTCTTT. Protein product: CASSYARGVRTEAFF.

In this sample, this clonotype turned up many times. The chain has TRBV2 and TRBJ2-2; perhaps TRBD1 as D (5 bases). The ends were cut back, 7 bases at V and 5 bases at J, with 17 bases in the middle. This CDR3 has 15 amino acids. CDR1 and CDR2 from the germline V gene are SNHLY and FYNNEI. The CDR3 sequence: CASNREEDTTGELFF. The CDR3 DNA sequence: TGTGCCAGCAATAGAGAAGAGGACACAACCGGGGAGCTGTTTTTT. The full variable domain, rest sourced from reference TRBV2 and TRBJ2-2, is EPEVTQTPSHQVTQMGQEVILRCVPISNHLYFYWYRQILGQKVEFLVSFYNNEISEKSEIFDDQFSVERPDGSNFTLKIRSTKLEDSAMYFCASNREEDTTGELFFGEGSRLTVL.

As regards this clonotype: With a far larger clone one base away, a read error is the likely cause. The chain has TRBV6-4 and TRBJ2-2; 12 nucleotides match TRBD2. The germline V gene encodes CDR1 MRHNA and CDR2 SNTAGT. The CDR3 is 18 amino acids. The CDR3 DNA reads as TGTGACAGCAGTTACTCGGGACTAGCGGGTTCCAACACCGGGGAGCTGTTTTTT. Residues: CDSSYSGLAGSNTGELFF.

Remarks on this clonotype: The junction departs from the called germline gene at one end, perhaps through a read error. The chain links TRBV24-1 to TRBJ2-2, with TRBD1 matching over 7 bases. Per the germline V gene, CDR1 is KGHDR and CDR2 is SFDVKD. This CDR3 spans 13 amino acids. For the CDR3, the DNA is TGTGCCACTGGACAGGAGAACAACGGGGAGCCGTTTTTT. Its translation: CATGQENNGEPFF.

On this clonotype: Without the conserved terminal phenylalanine or tryptophan, this CDR3 likely stems from a read error. The chain couples TRBV5-1 to TRBJ1-6, with TRBD1 matching 8 bases. Germline loops: CDR1 SGHRS, CDR2 YFSETQ. This CDR3 contains 17 residues. J gave up 9 bases and V 0 bases, and 11 bases lay outside the gene matches. The CDR3 reads CASSLVGTGTGRSPLHL. CDR3 coding DNA: TGCGCCAGCAGCTTGGTGGGTACCGGGACAGGCCGTTCACCCCTCCACCTT.

In its sample, this clonotype was seen many times. The V call is TRBV2, the J call TRBJ1-2; TRBD1 matches at 7 bases. Unmatched junction bases numbered 7, after V lost 4 bases and J lost 8 bases. This CDR3 has 13 amino acids. Germline CDR1 reads SNHLY; CDR2 reads FYNNEI. CDR3 nucleotide sequence: TGTGCCAGCAGTGTGACAGGGTCCAGAGGCTACACCTTC. The encoded protein is CASSVTGSRGYTF.

This clonotype has at least ten counts. The CDR3 is CASSPLAGGPNEQFF. CDR3 nucleotides: TGTGCCAGCAGTCCACTAGCGGGGGGGCCGAATGAGCAGTTCTTC. The V call is TRBV3-1, the J call TRBJ2-1; 13 nucleotides align to TRBD2. In germline, CDR1 is LGHDT, CDR2 YNNKEL (reference sequence). This CDR3 is 15 amino acids long. Trimming at V came to 6 bases and at J to 7 bases, leaving 6 bases not matched to a gene.

This clonotype was found many times. This chain links TRBV6-1 with TRBJ2-7, with TRBD2 matching over 14 bases. Per germline, CDR1 MNHNS and CDR2 SASEGT. The V segment lost 6 bases and the J segment 3 bases; nucleotides outside the gene matches: 13. The CDR3 contains 18 residues. CDR3 DNA: TGTGCCAGCAGGCCAGGACTAGCGGGGGGCTTGCGAATCTACGAGCAGTACTTC. It is translated as CASRPGLAGGLRIYEQYF.

This clonotype was counted at least ten times. This chain links TRBV10-2 with TRBJ2-5, with a weak D call TRBD1 (6 bases). CDR3 size: 18 residues. Trimming shortened V by 4 bases and J by 0 bases, and 21 bases separated the two germline ends. Germline V lookup: CDR1 WSHSY, CDR2 SAAADI. The CDR3 DNA follows: TGCGCCAGCAGTGTCAGACGTTCCAGGGACACCAACCAAGAGACCCAGTACTTC. Its protein product is CASSVRRSRDTNQETQYF.

This clonotype was seen ten or more times. This rearrangement joins TRBV5-6 to TRBJ1-2, with D perhaps matching TRBD1 (6 bases). Per the germline V gene, CDR1 is SGHDT and CDR2 is YYEEEE. The CDR3 has 15 amino acids. Trimming stripped 0 bases from V and 4 bases from J, with 13 bases between. CDR3 nucleotide sequence: TGTGCCAGCAGCTTGGGGACAGAAACCGTCTATGGCTACACCTTC. Protein sequence: CASSLGTETVYGYTF.

This clonotype was seen at least ten times. The rearrangement uses TRBV6-5 and TRBJ1-1; tentatively, D is TRBD1 (6 bases). Germline CDR1 is MNHEY and CDR2 is SVGAGI. The ends were cut back, 4 bases at V and 0 bases at J, with 12 bases in the middle. This CDR3 contains 15 residues. The CDR3 region has the DNA TGTGCCAGCAGTTCTCCAAGGGGGATGAACACTGAAGCTTTCTTT. Translation gives CASSSPRGMNTEAFF.

Notes on this clonotype: A read error may produce the germline difference seen at one junction end. The chain carries TRBV19 and TRBJ2-7; 8 nucleotides agree with TRBD2. CDR3 size: 15 residues. The germline CDR1 and CDR2 sequences are LNHDA and SQIVND (reference sequence). The CDR3 nucleotides read TGTGCCAGTAGTATAGGAGCGGGGGACTCCTGCGAGCAGTACTTC. This translates into CASSIGAGDSCEQYF.

V and J are TRBV29-1 and TRBJ1-6, with 7 bases identical to TRBD1. In germline, CDR1 is SQVTM, CDR2 ANQGSEA. The CDR3 loop spans 16 amino acids. V was clipped by 0 bases and J by 6 bases; unmatched bases: 8. CDR3 coding DNA: TGCAGCGTTGAAGAAAGGGGGCTCGGGCTTAATTCACCCCTCCACTTT. It translates to CSVEERGLGLNSPLHF.

This clonotype was seen only a few times. A much larger clone is a single base away; this may be a read error. The chain recombines TRBV10-3 with TRBJ1-6, with D possibly matching TRBD1 (5 bases). Germline V gene data show CDR1 as ENHRY and CDR2 as SYGVKD. Deletions cut 2 bases from V and 9 bases from J, with 14 bases between. This CDR3 region has 15 residues. The CDR3 DNA reads as TGTGCCATCAGTGAGATTCACCAGGGCGGTTCACCCCTCCACTTT. Its protein is CAISEIHQGGSPLHF.

Only a few counts were recorded for this clonotype. V usage is TRBV4-1 and J usage is TRBJ1-5; no clear D. Germline-derived CDR1 and CDR2 are MGHRA and YSYEKL. The V gene lost 1 base and the J gene lost 5 bases, with 6 bases spanning the gap. This CDR3 is built from 13 residues. The DNA of the CDR3 is TGCGCCAGCAGCCAAGGGCCCGATCAGCCCCAGCATTTT. Protein product: CASSQGPDQPQHF.

This clonotype was seen at least ten times. The chain recombines TRBV2 with TRBJ1-5; D is unclear. The CDR3 is 14 residues long. CDR1 and CDR2 (germline): SNHLY, FYNNEI. V shed 1 base and J shed 5 bases, with 9 bases lying between them. CDR3 DNA: TGTGCCAGCAGTGAAGACAGTAATGATCAGCCCCAGCATTTT. It is translated as CASSEDSNDQPQHF.

The chain joins TRBV20-1 to TRBJ2-3; the match to TRBD1 covers 8 bases. Unmatched junction bases numbered 9, after V lost 5 bases and J lost 2 bases. Germline V gives CDR1 DFQATT, CDR2 SNEGSKA (reference sequence). The CDR3 sequence is 15 residues long. The CDR3 DNA reads as TGCAGTGCTGGAAAGACAGGGGTTGCCACAGATACGCAGTATTTT. Its translation is CSAGKTGVATDTQYF.

About this clonotype: A far larger clone differs by one base, so this is likely a read error. V and J are TRBV7-2 and TRBJ1-4; D remains ambiguous. Per the germline V gene, CDR1 is SGHTA and CDR2 is FQGNSA. The CDR3 has 11 amino acids. The CDR3 DNA is TGTGCCAGCAGCTTAGGCGAAAAACTGCTTTTT. Protein product: CASSLGEKLLF.

This clonotype was counted ten times or more. The chain links TRBV20-1 to TRBJ2-3, with D perhaps matching TRBD1 or TRBD2 (7 bases each). The CDR3 is 23 residues long. V lost 8 bases and J 2 bases, leaving 44 bases between the germline ends. Looked up from germline, CDR1 is DFQATT and CDR2 is SNEGSKA (reference sequence). In DNA form, the CDR3 reads TGCAGTACTCCCCCCTCACTAGCGACAGGGCGGGGTTGGGAGGAGTCGAACACAGATACGCAGTATTTT. Translated, it gives CSTPPSLATGRGWEESNTDTQYF.